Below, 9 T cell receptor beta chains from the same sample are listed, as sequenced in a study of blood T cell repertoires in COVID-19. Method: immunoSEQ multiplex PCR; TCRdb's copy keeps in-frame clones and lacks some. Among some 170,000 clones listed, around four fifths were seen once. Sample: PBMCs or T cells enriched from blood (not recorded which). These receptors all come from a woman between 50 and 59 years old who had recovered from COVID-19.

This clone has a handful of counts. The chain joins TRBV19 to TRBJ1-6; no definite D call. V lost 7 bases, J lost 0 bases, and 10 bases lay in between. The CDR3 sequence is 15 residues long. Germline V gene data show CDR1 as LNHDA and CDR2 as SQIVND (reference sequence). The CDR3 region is CASTSLSSYNSPLHF. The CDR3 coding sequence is TGTGCCAGTACGAGCCTTAGCTCCTATAATTCACCCCTCCACTTT.

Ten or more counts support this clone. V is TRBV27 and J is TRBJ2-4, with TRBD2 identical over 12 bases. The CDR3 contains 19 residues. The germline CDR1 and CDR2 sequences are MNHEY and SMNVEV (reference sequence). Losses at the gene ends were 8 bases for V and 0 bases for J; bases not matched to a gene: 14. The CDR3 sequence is CASQEGWLAGGTAKNIQYF. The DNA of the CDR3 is TGTGCCAGCCAGGAGGGTTGGCTAGCGGGAGGGACAGCCAAAAACATTCAGTACTTC.

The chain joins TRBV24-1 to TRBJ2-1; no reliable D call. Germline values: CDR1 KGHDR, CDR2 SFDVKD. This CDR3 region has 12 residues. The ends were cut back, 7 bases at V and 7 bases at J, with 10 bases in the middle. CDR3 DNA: TGTGCCACCAGCCTTCTCCGGAATGAGCAGTTCTTC. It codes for CATSLLRNEQFF.

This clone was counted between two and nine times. The CDR3 loop reads CASTRAAFEQYF. For the CDR3, the DNA is TGTGCCAGCACGCGAGCCGCGTTCGAGCAGTACTTC. The chain combines TRBV6-5 with TRBJ2-7; D call uncertain. With 7 bases removed from V and 6 bases from J, the gap between germline ends came to 13 bases. The CDR3 totals 12 residues. The germline gives CDR1 MNHEY, CDR2 SVGAGI.

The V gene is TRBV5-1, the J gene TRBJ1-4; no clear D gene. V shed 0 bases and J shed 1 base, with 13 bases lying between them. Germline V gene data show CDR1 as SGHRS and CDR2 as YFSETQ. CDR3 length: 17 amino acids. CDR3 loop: CASSLVPVGGTNEKLFF. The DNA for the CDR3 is TGCGCCAGCAGCTTGGTGCCAGTCGGAGGAACTAATGAAAAACTGTTTTTT. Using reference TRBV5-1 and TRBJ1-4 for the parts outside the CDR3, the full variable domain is KAGVTQTPRYLIKTRGQQVTLSCSPISGHRSVSWYQQTPGQGLQFLFEYFSETQRNKGNFPGRFSGRQFSNSRSEMNVSTLELGDSALYLCASSLVPVGGTNEKLFFGSGTQLSVL.

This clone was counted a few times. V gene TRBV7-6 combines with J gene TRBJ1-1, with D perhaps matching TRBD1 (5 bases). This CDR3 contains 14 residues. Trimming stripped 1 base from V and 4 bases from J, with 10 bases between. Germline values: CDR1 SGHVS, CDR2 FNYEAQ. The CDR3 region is CASSLDAGGTEAFF. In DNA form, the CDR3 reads TGTGCCAGCAGCTTAGACGCCGGGGGCACTGAAGCTTTCTTT.

CDR3 bases: TGTGCCAGCAGTCCCAGAGCGGGAGGGCCGACAGATACGCAGTATTTT. Translation: CASSPRAGGPTDTQYF. The V and J genes are TRBV7-9 and TRBJ2-3; 10 nucleotides match TRBD2. Per the germline V gene, CDR1 is SEHNR and CDR2 is FQNEAQ (reference sequence). This CDR3 has 16 residues. After removal of 6 bases from V and 3 bases from J, the junction contained 9 bases not matched to a gene.

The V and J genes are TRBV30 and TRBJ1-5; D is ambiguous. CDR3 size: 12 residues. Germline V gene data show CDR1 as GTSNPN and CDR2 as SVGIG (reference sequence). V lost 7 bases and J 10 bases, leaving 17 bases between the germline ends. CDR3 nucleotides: TGTGCCTTTAAATCACCGGGTCACCCCCAGCATTTT. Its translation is CAFKSPGHPQHF.

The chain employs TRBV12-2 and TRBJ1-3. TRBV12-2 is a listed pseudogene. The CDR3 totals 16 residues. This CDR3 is CASRLASSDTGNTIYF. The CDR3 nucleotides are TGTGCAAGTCGCTTAGCCTCCAGCGATACTGGAAACACCATATATTTT.